These 23 T cell receptor beta chains were all obtained from the same sample, sequenced in a study of shared clonotypes between healthy human individuals. Libraries were prepared by immunoSEQ multiplex PCR; TCRdb keeps only in-frame clonotypes and omits some of them. The table lists 2 million to 2.5 million clones, more than 85% of them singletons. Sequences were obtained from naive CD4+ T cells from PBMCs. As to subset: CD45RA+ positively selected. The source is a man aged 18-30 years in good health. Some clones in this sample may be carry-over from other donors' samples.

The chain is built from TRBV5-1 and TRBJ2-7, with D perhaps matching TRBD1 (6 bases). Trimming left V 0 bases short and J 5 bases short, with 15 bases between. Germline loops: CDR1 SGHRS, CDR2 YFSETQ. The CDR3 length is 15 residues. DNA of the CDR3: TGCGCCAGCAGCTTGGCAGGGCAGGGGCTCCACGAGCAGTACTTC. Protein product: CASSLAGQGLHEQYF.

The rearrangement uses TRBV6-4 and TRBJ2-3; 7 bases line up with TRBD2. J gave up 3 bases and V 7 bases, and 10 bases lay outside the gene matches. CDR1 is MRHNA and CDR2 is SNTAGT in the germline V gene. This CDR3 spans 15 amino acids. The CDR3 bases are TGTGCCAGCAAGTCGGCGGGAGTGGGGACAGATACGCAGTATTTT. It specifies CASKSAGVGTDTQYF.

In this sample, this clone turned up once. V usage is TRBV7-3 and J usage is TRBJ2-1, with 7 bases lining up with TRBD2. Germline lookup yields CDR1 SGHTA and CDR2 FQGTGA. Trimming cost V 3 bases and J 2 bases; bases outside gene matches: 13. This CDR3 is built from 18 residues. CDR3 region: CASSLRPSGVGAYNEQFF. CDR3 nucleotides: TGTGCCAGCAGCTTGCGGCCCAGCGGGGTGGGGGCCTACAATGAGCAGTTCTTC.

This clone was counted a few times. The DNA of the CDR3 is TGTGCCAGCAGTTTATCGGGGCAGTACACCGGGGAGCTGTTTTTT. Protein product: CASSLSGQYTGELFF. V and J are TRBV27 and TRBJ2-2; maybe TRBD1 (5 bases). CDR1 MNHEY and CDR2 SMNVEV come from the germline V gene (reference sequence). V was cut by 0 bases and J by 3 bases, with 8 bases left in between. The CDR3 spans 15 residues.

This clone was counted once. V gene TRBV5-4 combines with J gene TRBJ2-5, with D tentatively TRBD2 (5 bases). The CDR3 spans 15 residues. With 0 bases removed from V and 1 base from J, the gap between germline ends came to 10 bases. Germline V gene data show CDR1 as SGHNT and CDR2 as YYREEE (reference sequence). The CDR3 DNA sequence: TGTGCCAGCAGCTTGGGCCCTAGCCCCCAAGAGACCCAGTACTTC. Its protein is CASSLGPSPQETQYF.

This rearrangement joins TRBV28 to TRBJ2-7, with 7 bases matching TRBD1. CDR3 size: 14 residues. Unmatched junction bases numbered 2, after V lost 1 base and J lost 2 bases. CDR1 MDHEN and CDR2 SYDVKM come from the germline V gene. The CDR3 spells CASSLYTGAYEQYF. The CDR3 DNA is TGTGCCAGCAGTTTATACACAGGGGCCTACGAGCAGTACTTC.

Notes on this clone: Distinct nucleotide sequences in the sample also encode this CDR3. The CDR3 nucleotides are TGTGCCAGCAGCTTAGCGGGGACCGGGGAGCTGTTTTTT. Translated: CASSLAGTGELFF. The genes are TRBV7-9 and TRBJ2-2, with D unclear. In germline, CDR1 is SEHNR, CDR2 FQNEAQ (reference sequence). Trimming left V 0 bases short and J 5 bases short, with 4 bases between. There are 13 residues in the CDR3.

The V and J genes are TRBV4-1 and TRBJ1-1; TRBD1 agrees at 9 bases. The V gene end was trimmed by 4 bases and the J gene end by 0 bases; junction bases not matched to a gene: 6. This CDR3 contains 16 residues. The germline V gene has CDR1 MGHRA and CDR2 YSYEKL. Here the CDR3 reads CASSPGQGIMNTEAFF. The CDR3 DNA sequence: TGCGCCAGCAGCCCCGGACAGGGGATAATGAACACTGAAGCTTTCTTT.

Concerning this clone: A junction end diverges from the germline sequence, so it may reflect a read error. The chain links TRBV2 to TRBJ1-2; possibly TRBD1 for D (5 bases). Per germline, CDR1 SNHLY and CDR2 FYNNEI. The CDR3 extends over 12 amino acids. The CDR3 coding sequence is TGTGCCAGCAGTACGGGGCCGGGCAGACATCCATTC. Protein: CASSTGPGRHPF.

This chain joins TRBV7-9 and TRBJ1-1; D is unresolved. CDR1 and CDR2 (germline): SEHNR, FQNEAQ (reference sequence). The CDR3 has 15 residues. V lost 5 bases, J lost 0 bases, and 13 bases lay in between. The CDR3 here is CASSTIPTVNTEAFF. CDR3 nucleotides: TGTGCCAGCAGCACAATACCCACTGTGAACACTGAAGCTTTCTTT. The entire variable domain, with the rest obtained from reference TRBV7-9 and TRBJ1-1, is as follows: DTGVSQNPRHKITKRGQNVTFRCDPISEHNRLYWYRQTLGQGPEFLTYFQNEAQLEKSRLLSDRFSAERPKGSFSTLEIQRTEQGDSAMYLCASSTIPTVNTEAFFGQGTRLTVV.

The chain is built from TRBV9 and TRBJ2-3; TRBD2 agrees at 9 bases. This CDR3 spans 16 amino acids. V lost 0 bases and J lost 8; bases outside the gene matches: 10. Germline V gives CDR1 SGDLS, CDR2 YYNGEE. The CDR3 sequence is CASSVAGLAGSGTQYF. The DNA for the CDR3 is TGTGCCAGCAGCGTAGCCGGGCTAGCGGGATCGGGTACGCAGTATTTT.

This clone turned up a few times. The chain links TRBV9 to TRBJ1-2; tentative D call: TRBD1 (5 bases). CDR1 SGDLS and CDR2 YYNGEE come from the germline V gene. The CDR3 consists of 14 residues. V was trimmed by 0 bases and J by 7 bases, leaving 13 bases between them. This CDR3 reads CASSVAPGSSGYTF. CDR3 DNA: TGTGCCAGCAGCGTAGCCCCAGGGAGCTCTGGCTACACCTTC.

The V call is TRBV7-6, the J call TRBJ2-3; D ambiguous. Germline lookup yields CDR1 SGHVS and CDR2 FNYEAQ. Trimming removed 1 base at V and 3 bases at J, with 11 bases between. The CDR3 covers 15 residues. The CDR3 sequence is CASSLVGRPTDTQYF. The CDR3 region has the DNA TGTGCCAGCAGCTTAGTAGGAAGACCAACAGATACGCAGTATTTT. Based on the CDR3 plus reference TRBV7-6 and TRBJ2-3, the full variable domain is GAGVSQSPRYKVTKRGQDVALRCDPISGHVSLYWYRQALGQGPEFLTYFNYEAQQDKSGLPNDRFSAERPEGSISTLTIQRTEQRDSAMYRCASSLVGRPTDTQYFGPGTRLTVL.

The rearrangement joins TRBV5-1 to TRBJ2-7; D remains ambiguous. The germline V and J ends were trimmed by 7 bases and 1 base, with 18 bases remaining between them. Germline CDR1 reads SGHRS; CDR2 reads YFSETQ. The CDR3 loop spans 15 amino acids. CDR3 nucleotide sequence: TGCGCCAGCGGAAACCGTACCACCGGGTCCTACGAGCAGTACTTC. Its protein product is CASGNRTTGSYEQYF.

The rearrangement links TRBV6-1 to TRBJ2-5; no clear D gene. This CDR3 has 11 amino acids. The germline gives CDR1 MNHNS, CDR2 SASEGT. The V and J ends lost 9 bases and 1 base respectively, with 6 bases between them. The CDR3 loop reads CARGPQETQYF. CDR3 sequence (DNA): TGTGCCAGGGGCCCCCAAGAGACCCAGTACTTC.

This sequence joins TRBV27 and TRBJ2-7, with 12 bases fitting TRBD2. CDR1 is MNHEY and CDR2 is SMNVEV in the germline V gene (reference sequence). The CDR3 is 15 amino acids. With 3 bases clipped from V and 5 bases from J, the junction kept 5 bases outside the gene matches. CDR3 in amino acids: CASSFTSGRRHEQYF. CDR3 sequence (DNA): TGTGCCAGCAGTTTTACTAGCGGGAGGAGACACGAGCAGTACTTC.

V is TRBV5-6 and J is TRBJ2-7, with 8 bases that match TRBD1. Germline V CDR1 and CDR2: SGHDT, YYEEEE. The CDR3 spans 16 residues. V was clipped by 0 bases and J by 3 bases; unmatched bases: 8. CDR3 residues: CASSLGTIDRGYEQYF. The CDR3 DNA reads as TGTGCCAGCAGCTTGGGGACAATCGACAGGGGCTACGAGCAGTACTTC.

The V call is TRBV10-3, the J call TRBJ2-7, with D tentatively TRBD1 (6 bases). The CDR3 is 15 amino acids. CDR1 is ENHRY and CDR2 is SYGVKD in the germline V gene. V was pared by 3 bases and J by 1 base, with 13 bases between. CDR3 region: CAISDDRSLSYEQYF. The CDR3 DNA follows: TGTGCCATCAGTGATGACAGGTCGCTATCCTACGAGCAGTACTTC.

This clone was found once. The sample carries other DNA sequences with the same CDR3. The V gene is TRBV7-3, the J gene TRBJ1-5; D gene ambiguous. This CDR3 comprises 13 residues. CDR1 SGHTA and CDR2 FQGTGA come from the germline V gene. The V end lost 5 bases, the J end lost 0 bases, and 5 bases lay between the germline ends. The CDR3 loop is CASSRDSNQPQHF. DNA for the CDR3: TGTGCCAGCAGCCGCGATAGCAATCAGCCCCAGCATTTT.

The genes are TRBV29-1 and TRBJ1-4; 8 positions match TRBD1. V lost 8 bases, J lost 8 bases, and 10 bases stayed unmatched. Germline values: CDR1 SQVTM, CDR2 ANQGSEA. This CDR3 spans 13 amino acids. CDR3 in amino acids: CSTGQGVGEKLFF. Written as DNA, the CDR3 is TGCAGCACCGGACAGGGCGTTGGGGAAAAACTGTTTTTT.

The rearrangement joins TRBV27 to TRBJ1-2; D unresolved. V was pared by 8 bases and J by 3 bases, with 10 bases between. The CDR3 contains 12 residues. Germline V CDR1 and CDR2: MNHEY, SMNVEV (reference sequence). DNA for the CDR3: TGTGCCAGCTTCGACGGCTACTATGGCTACACCTTC. Its translation: CASFDGYYGYTF.

This chain connects TRBV9 to TRBJ2-6; D possibly uses TRBD1 or TRBD2 (5 bases each). Germline V gives CDR1 SGDLS, CDR2 YYNGEE. The V gene lost 4 bases and the J gene lost 2 bases, with 13 bases spanning the gap. The CDR3 contains 16 residues. The CDR3 nucleotides read TGTGCCAGCAGCCCCGGGGCAACCCCTGGGGCCAACGTCCTGACTTTC. Translation: CASSPGATPGANVLTF.

The rearrangement joins TRBV28 to TRBJ1-5; D call uncertain. V was cut by 8 bases and J by 0 bases, with 5 bases left in between. Germline V gene lookup returns CDR1 MDHEN and CDR2 SYDVKM. CDR3 size: 12 residues. In DNA form, the CDR3 reads TGTGCCAGCGCCTTTAGCAATCAGCCCCAGCATTTT. Residues: CASAFSNQPQHF.